The rows below give T cell receptor beta chains drawn from one sample of a study of vaccination effects on CD4 cells after COVID-19. The table came from immunoSEQ multiplex PCR; TCRdb's copy has only in-frame clones and leaves some out. The table has over 35,000 clones, over 60% seen once; the top ten hold roughly 3.5%. The antigens these receptors bind are not known. The sequencing used CD4+ T cells from PBMCs cultured without peptide, collected after COVID-19 vaccination. The receptors stem from a human donor who had a prior SARS-CoV-2 infection. Both conserved end residues are part of each CDR3. A D gene is named only where the DNA matches it firmly. The size entry is marked missing in some rows and otherwise reads once, few, many or a size class.

v_gene: TRBV27; d_gene: NA; j_gene: TRBJ1-1; abundance: NA; CDR3aa: CASSFGQPAMSTEAFF; CDR3nt: TGTGCCAGCAGTTTTGGACAACCCGCAATGAGCACTGAAGCTTTCTTT
v_gene: TRBV19; d_gene: TRBD1; j_gene: TRBJ2-3; abundance: NA; CDR3aa: CASSSTGGKSDTQYF; CDR3nt: TGTGCCAGTAGTAGTACAGGGGGCAAATCAGATACGCAGTATTTT
v_gene: TRBV6-5; d_gene: TRBD1; j_gene: TRBJ2-7; abundance: NA; CDR3aa: CASSYGQALSSYEQYF; CDR3nt: TGTGCCAGCAGCTACGGACAGGCTCTGAGCTCCTACGAGCAGTACTTC
v_gene: TRBV7-9; d_gene: NA; j_gene: TRBJ2-1; abundance: NA; CDR3aa: CASSKSSYNEQFF; CDR3nt: TGTGCCAGCAGTAAGAGCTCCTACAATGAGCAGTTCTTC
v_gene: TRBV7-9; d_gene: NA; j_gene: TRBJ1-2; abundance: NA; CDR3aa: CASSLDQGNYGYTF; CDR3nt: TGTGCCAGCAGCTTAGACCAGGGCAACTATGGCTACACCTTC
v_gene: TRBV5-1; d_gene: NA; j_gene: TRBJ2-7; abundance: NA; CDR3aa: CASSLVVGTYEQYF; CDR3nt: TGCGCCAGCAGCTTGGTGGTGGGGACCTACGAGCAGTACTTC
v_gene: TRBV7-9; d_gene: NA; j_gene: TRBJ1-4; abundance: once; CDR3aa: CASQKGATNEKLFF; CDR3nt: TGTGCCAGTCAAAAGGGTGCAACTAATGAAAAACTGTTTTTT
v_gene: TRBV2; d_gene: NA; j_gene: TRBJ1-4; abundance: NA; CDR3aa: CASSSQRAYEKLFF; CDR3nt: TGTGCCAGCAGTTCACAGAGAGCTTATGAAAAACTGTTTTTT
v_gene: TRBV19; d_gene: TRBD2; j_gene: TRBJ2-7; abundance: few; CDR3aa: CASSRGTSGDYEQYF; CDR3nt: TGTGCCAGTAGTAGGGGGACTAGCGGAGACTACGAGCAGTACTTC
v_gene: TRBV2; d_gene: NA; j_gene: TRBJ1-1; abundance: few; CDR3aa: CASVGNTEAFF; CDR3nt: TGTGCCAGCGTGGGGAACACTGAAGCTTTCTTT
v_gene: TRBV7-8; d_gene: TRBD2; j_gene: TRBJ2-1; abundance: NA; CDR3aa: CASSRRWGVRGTSGNNEQFF; CDR3nt: TGTGCCAGCAGCCGTCGTTGGGGGGTAAGAGGGACTAGCGGAAACAATGAGCAGTTCTTC
v_gene: TRBV4-2; d_gene: NA; j_gene: TRBJ2-1; abundance: NA; CDR3aa: CASSQDLRAGTSNEQFF; CDR3nt: TGTGCCAGCAGCCAAGATTTAAGGGCAGGGACGAGCAATGAGCAGTTCTTC
v_gene: TRBV9; d_gene: NA; j_gene: TRBJ1-5; abundance: NA; CDR3aa: CASSVDGFSNQPQHF; CDR3nt: TGTGCCAGCAGCGTAGACGGCTTTAGCAATCAGCCCCAGCATTTT
v_gene: TRBV2; d_gene: NA; j_gene: TRBJ2-5; abundance: NA; CDR3aa: CASSEFGTQYF; CDR3nt: TGTGCCAGCAGTGAATTCGGGACCCAGTACTTC
v_gene: TRBV24-1; d_gene: TRBD2; j_gene: TRBJ2-1; abundance: NA; CDR3aa: CATSDLRGGRVFEQFF; CDR3nt: TGTGCCACCAGTGATCTGCGGGGGGGGCGAGTATTTGAGCAGTTCTTC
v_gene: TRBV9; d_gene: NA; j_gene: TRBJ1-6; abundance: NA; CDR3aa: CASSVRGGDSPLHF; CDR3nt: TGTGCCAGCAGCGTCAGGGGAGGCGATTCACCCCTCCACTTT
v_gene: TRBV5-8; d_gene: NA; j_gene: TRBJ2-5; abundance: NA; CDR3aa: CASSTQRTQYF; CDR3nt: TGTGCCAGCTCTACCCAGAGGACCCAGTACTTC
v_gene: TRBV6-5; d_gene: TRBD1; j_gene: TRBJ1-2; abundance: NA; CDR3aa: CASSYSKYRGDGYTF; CDR3nt: TGTGCCAGCAGTTACTCGAAGTACAGGGGAGACGGCTACACCTTC
v_gene: TRBV27; d_gene: NA; j_gene: TRBJ2-7; abundance: NA; CDR3aa: CASSLRREGGGTYEQYF; CDR3nt: TGTGCCAGCAGTTTAAGGAGGGAAGGAGGAGGTACCTACGAGCAGTACTTC
v_gene: TRBV7-9; d_gene: NA; j_gene: TRBJ1-6; abundance: NA; CDR3aa: CASSSWDTNNSPLHF; CDR3nt: TGTGCCAGCAGCTCGTGGGACACCAATAATTCACCCCTCCACTTT
v_gene: TRBV4-3; d_gene: NA; j_gene: TRBJ2-3; abundance: NA; CDR3aa: CASSQGPTSTDTQYF; CDR3nt: TGCGCCAGCAGCCAAGGACCAACTAGCACAGATACGCAGTATTTT
v_gene: TRBV10-3; d_gene: NA; j_gene: TRBJ2-7; abundance: NA; CDR3aa: CAISGSQSLNEQYF; CDR3nt: TGTGCCATCAGCGGCAGCCAATCCCTTAACGAGCAGTACTTC
v_gene: TRBV5-4; d_gene: TRBD1; j_gene: TRBJ1-2; abundance: NA; CDR3aa: CASSPGQGEGIWYGYTF; CDR3nt: TGTGCCAGCAGCCCCGGACAGGGGGAAGGTATTTGGTATGGCTACACCTTC
v_gene: TRBV7-6; d_gene: NA; j_gene: TRBJ2-6; abundance: NA; CDR3aa: CASSLRGSTRSGANVLTF; CDR3nt: TGTGCCAGCAGCTTAAGGGGCAGCACTCGCTCTGGGGCCAACGTCCTGACTTTC
v_gene: TRBV4-1; d_gene: NA; j_gene: TRBJ1-6; abundance: NA; CDR3aa: CASSQDFPAGSPLHF; CDR3nt: TGCGCCAGCAGCCAAGATTTTCCAGCTGGTTCACCCCTCCACTTT
v_gene: TRBV2; d_gene: NA; j_gene: TRBJ2-1; abundance: NA; CDR3aa: CASSDSGNYNEQFF; CDR3nt: TGTGCCAGCAGTGATTCGGGTAACTACAATGAGCAGTTCTTC
v_gene: TRBV2; d_gene: TRBD1; j_gene: TRBJ2-5; abundance: NA; CDR3aa: CASSPGQGPMAQYF; CDR3nt: TGTGCCAGCAGTCCGGGACAGGGCCCCATGGCCCAGTACTTC
v_gene: TRBV5-6; d_gene: NA; j_gene: TRBJ1-2; abundance: NA; CDR3aa: CASSSLGADYGYTF; CDR3nt: TGTGCCAGCAGCTCCTTAGGGGCAGACTATGGCTACACCTTC
v_gene: TRBV19; d_gene: TRBD2; j_gene: TRBJ2-5; abundance: once; CDR3aa: CASSVGLAGVIVEETQYF; CDR3nt: TGTGCCAGTAGTGTTGGACTAGCGGGAGTAATTGTGGAAGAGACCCAGTACTTC
v_gene: TRBV4-1; d_gene: NA; j_gene: TRBJ1-5; abundance: NA; CDR3aa: CASSQLPGIVGQPQHF; CDR3nt: TGCGCCAGCAGCCAACTCCCAGGGATAGTTGGGCAGCCCCAGCATTTT
v_gene: TRBV7-2; d_gene: NA; j_gene: TRBJ1-2; abundance: NA; CDR3aa: CASSLVNYGYTF; CDR3nt: TGTGCCAGCAGCTTAGTTAATTATGGCTACACCTTC
v_gene: TRBV5-1; d_gene: TRBD2; j_gene: TRBJ2-3; abundance: NA; CDR3aa: CASSARGGGITDTQYF; CDR3nt: TGCGCCAGCAGCGCCCGCGGGGGGGGAATCACAGATACGCAGTATTTT
v_gene: TRBV7-9; d_gene: TRBD2; j_gene: TRBJ2-1; abundance: NA; CDR3aa: CTSSLALAGSYNEQFF; CDR3nt: TGTACCAGCAGCTTAGCACTAGCGGGCTCCTACAATGAGCAGTTCTTC
v_gene: TRBV9; d_gene: NA; j_gene: TRBJ2-2; abundance: few; CDR3aa: CASSVMEGGYTGELFF; CDR3nt: TGTGCCAGCAGCGTAATGGAAGGGGGATACACCGGGGAGCTGTTTTTT
v_gene: TRBV5-4; d_gene: TRBD2; j_gene: TRBJ2-1; abundance: NA; CDR3aa: CASSLTLAGSIDEQFF; CDR3nt: TGTGCCAGCAGCTTAACACTAGCGGGAAGTATCGATGAGCAGTTCTTC
v_gene: TRBV4-3; d_gene: NA; j_gene: TRBJ2-7; abundance: NA; CDR3aa: CASSQDGAEQYF; CDR3nt: TGCGCCAGCAGCCAAGATGGGGCCGAGCAGTACTTC
v_gene: TRBV24-1; d_gene: NA; j_gene: TRBJ2-1; abundance: once; CDR3aa: CATSDEAAGGGQFF; CDR3nt: TGTGCCACCAGTGATGAAGCGGCAGGGGGGGGGCAGTTCTTC
v_gene: TRBV5-1; d_gene: NA; j_gene: TRBJ2-2; abundance: NA; CDR3aa: CASSLRADPGELFF; CDR3nt: TGCGCCAGCAGCTTGCGAGCTGACCCCGGGGAGCTGTTTTTT
v_gene: TRBV15; d_gene: NA; j_gene: TRBJ2-2; abundance: NA; CDR3aa: CATSNRGDGELFF; CDR3nt: TGTGCCACCAGCAACCGGGGCGACGGGGAGCTGTTTTTT
v_gene: TRBV2; d_gene: NA; j_gene: TRBJ2-1; abundance: NA; CDR3aa: CATEGRGRGNEQFF; CDR3nt: TGTGCCACCGAGGGGCGCGGGCGCGGAAATGAGCAGTTCTTC
v_gene: TRBV6-5; d_gene: TRBD2; j_gene: TRBJ2-7; abundance: once; CDR3aa: CASAGGAYEQYF; CDR3nt: TGTGCCAGCGCGGGGGGGGCCTACGAGCAGTACTTC
v_gene: TRBV7-9; d_gene: NA; j_gene: TRBJ1-1; abundance: NA; CDR3aa: CASSFYVNTEAFF; CDR3nt: TGTGCCAGCAGCTTCTATGTGAACACTGAAGCTTTCTTT
v_gene: TRBV30; d_gene: NA; j_gene: TRBJ1-1; abundance: NA; CDR3aa: CAWTRGLGTEAFF; CDR3nt: TGTGCCTGGACGAGGGGTTTGGGCACTGAAGCTTTCTTT
v_gene: TRBV5-6; d_gene: NA; j_gene: TRBJ2-5; abundance: NA; CDR3aa: CASSQKGVEETQYF; CDR3nt: TGTGCCAGCAGCCAGAAGGGGGTGGAAGAGACCCAGTACTTC
v_gene: TRBV27; d_gene: TRBD1; j_gene: TRBJ1-2; abundance: NA; CDR3aa: CASSPTGTGFNGGYTF; CDR3nt: TGTGCCAGCAGTCCAACCGGGACAGGCTTTAATGGGGGCTACACCTTC
v_gene: TRBV6-5; d_gene: NA; j_gene: TRBJ1-4; abundance: NA; CDR3aa: CASTLYNNEKLFF; CDR3nt: TGTGCCAGCACCCTTTACAATAATGAAAAACTGTTTTTT
v_gene: TRBV6-5; d_gene: TRBD2; j_gene: TRBJ2-7; abundance: once; CDR3aa: CASRQSLAVSYEQYF; CDR3nt: TGTGCCAGCAGGCAAAGCCTAGCGGTCTCCTACGAGCAGTACTTC
v_gene: TRBV15; d_gene: NA; j_gene: TRBJ2-2; abundance: NA; CDR3aa: CATSRDSPFTGELFF; CDR3nt: TGTGCCACCAGCAGAGATTCCCCATTCACCGGGGAGCTGTTTTTT
v_gene: TRBV7-9; d_gene: NA; j_gene: TRBJ1-4; abundance: NA; CDR3aa: CASSLNAADNEKLFF; CDR3nt: TGTGCCAGCAGCTTAAATGCCGCAGACAATGAAAAACTGTTTTTT
v_gene: TRBV3-1/TRBV3-2; d_gene: NA; j_gene: TRBJ1-6; abundance: NA; CDR3aa: CASSPPAAPYNSPLHF; CDR3nt: TGTGCCAGCAGCCCCCCCGCCGCACCCTATAATTCACCCCTCCACTTT
v_gene: TRBV30; d_gene: NA; j_gene: TRBJ1-4; abundance: NA; CDR3aa: CAWSVGAGKTLFF; CDR3nt: TGTGCCTGGAGTGTAGGGGCAGGCAAAACGCTGTTTTTT
v_gene: TRBV5-4; d_gene: NA; j_gene: TRBJ1-6; abundance: NA; CDR3aa: CASSLVGGAYNSPLHF; CDR3nt: TGTGCCAGCAGCTTGGTCGGGGGGGCCTATAATTCACCCCTCCACTTT
v_gene: TRBV27; d_gene: NA; j_gene: TRBJ2-2; abundance: NA; CDR3aa: CASSLLNSYRTGELFF; CDR3nt: TGTGCCAGCAGTTTATTAAATTCATATCGGACCGGGGAGCTGTTTTTT